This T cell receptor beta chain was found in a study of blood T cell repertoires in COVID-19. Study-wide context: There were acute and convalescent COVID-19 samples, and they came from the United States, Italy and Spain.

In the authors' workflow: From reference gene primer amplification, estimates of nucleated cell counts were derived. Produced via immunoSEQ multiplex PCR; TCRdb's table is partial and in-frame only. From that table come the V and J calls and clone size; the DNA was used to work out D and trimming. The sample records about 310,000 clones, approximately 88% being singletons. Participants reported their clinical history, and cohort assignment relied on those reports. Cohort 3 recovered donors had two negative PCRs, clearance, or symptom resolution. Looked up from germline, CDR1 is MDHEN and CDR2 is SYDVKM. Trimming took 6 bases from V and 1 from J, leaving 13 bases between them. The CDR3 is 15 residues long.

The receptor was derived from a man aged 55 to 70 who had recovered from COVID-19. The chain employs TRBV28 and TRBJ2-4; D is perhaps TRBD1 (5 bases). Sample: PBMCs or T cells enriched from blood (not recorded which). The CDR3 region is CASRSRVNAKNIQYF. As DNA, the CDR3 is TGTGCCAGCAGATCCAGGGTGAACGCCAAAAACATTCAGTACTTC.